This paragraph reports one TCR beta chain. This sample is part of a study of T cell changes during pregnancy in multiple sclerosis. Here immunoSEQ multiplex PCR was the method, and the copy in TCRdb shows in-frame clones only, minus some. This table has tens of thousands of clones, roughly 94% appearing once. This TCR derives from a female donor with multiple sclerosis, enrolled in a pregnancy study. The input for sequencing was CD4+ T cells from peripheral blood mononuclear cells, taken in the second trimester of pregnancy.

CDR3 residues: CASSIAGAGGLTDTQYF. CDR3 nucleotide sequence: TGTGCCAGTAGTATAGCGGGAGCGGGAGGACTCACAGATACGCAGTATTTT. V is TRBV19 and J is TRBJ2-3, with 9 bases aligning to TRBD2. Germline V lookup: CDR1 LNHDA, CDR2 SQIVND (reference sequence). After removal of 1 base from V and 2 bases from J, the junction contained 7 bases not matched to a gene. The CDR3 loop spans 17 amino acids. The full variable domain, in which reference TRBV19 and TRBJ2-3 provide the parts outside the CDR3, is DGGITQSPKYLFRKEGQNVTLSCEQNLNHDAMYWYRQDPGQGLRLIYYSQIVNDFQKGDIAEGYSVSREKKESFPLTVTSAQKNPTAFYLCASSIAGAGGLTDTQYFGPGTRLTVL.